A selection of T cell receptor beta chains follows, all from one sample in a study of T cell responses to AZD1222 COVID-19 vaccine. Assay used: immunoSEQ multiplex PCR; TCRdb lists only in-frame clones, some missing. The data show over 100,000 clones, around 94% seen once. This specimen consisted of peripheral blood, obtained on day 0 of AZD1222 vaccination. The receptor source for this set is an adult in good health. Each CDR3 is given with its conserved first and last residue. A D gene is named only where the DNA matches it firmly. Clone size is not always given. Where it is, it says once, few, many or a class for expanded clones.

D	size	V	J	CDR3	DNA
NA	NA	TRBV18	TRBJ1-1	CASSPQRWGGEGNTEAFF	TGTGCCAGCTCACCCCAACGTTGGGGGGGCGAGGGTAACACTGAAGCTTTCTTT
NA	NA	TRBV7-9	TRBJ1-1	CASSFLGTEAFF	TGTGCCAGCAGCTTTCTCGGCACTGAAGCTTTCTTT
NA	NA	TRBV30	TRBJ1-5	CAWRGVGSNQPQHF	TGTGCCTGGAGAGGGGTCGGTAGCAATCAGCCCCAGCATTTT
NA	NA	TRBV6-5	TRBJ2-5	CASSYMETQYF	TGTGCCAGCAGTTACATGGAGACCCAGTACTTC
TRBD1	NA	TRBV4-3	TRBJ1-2	CASSQGDSMDGYTF	TGCGCCAGCAGCCAAGGGGACAGTATGGACGGCTACACCTTC
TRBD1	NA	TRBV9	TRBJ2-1	CASSATGLGEQFF	TGTGCCAGCAGCGCGACAGGGCTCGGGGAGCAGTTCTTC
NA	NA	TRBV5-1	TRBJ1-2	CASSLDQGRTYYGYTF	TGCGCCAGCAGCCTGGATCAGGGGAGAACCTACTATGGCTACACCTTC
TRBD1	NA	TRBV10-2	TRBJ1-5	CASSEFTGGRNQPQHF	TGCGCCAGCAGTGAGTTCACAGGGGGAAGGAATCAGCCCCAGCATTTT
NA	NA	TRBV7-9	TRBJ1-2	CASSLGQGLDYGYTF	TGTGCCAGCAGCTTAGGCCAGGGGCTCGACTATGGCTACACCTTC
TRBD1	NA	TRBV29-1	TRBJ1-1	CSVDRGQNTEAFF	TGCAGCGTCGACAGGGGGCAAAACACTGAAGCTTTCTTT
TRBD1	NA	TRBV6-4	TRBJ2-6	CASSPGGTGANVLTF	TGTGCCAGCAGTCCAGGGGGCACTGGGGCCAACGTCCTGACTTTC
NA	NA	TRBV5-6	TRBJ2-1	CASSFQTSPYNEQFF	TGTGCCAGCAGCTTCCAAACTAGCCCTTACAATGAGCAGTTCTTC
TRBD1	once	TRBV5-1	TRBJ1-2	CASYSGQGYGYTF	TGCGCCAGTTACTCGGGACAGGGCTATGGCTACACCTTC
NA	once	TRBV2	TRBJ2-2	CASIGGGSLNTGELFF	TGTGCCAGCATCGGAGGGGGAAGTTTGAACACCGGGGAGCTGTTTTTT
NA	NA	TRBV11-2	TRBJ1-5	CASSLDHGNQPQHF	TGTGCCAGCAGCTTAGATCACGGCAATCAGCCCCAGCATTTT
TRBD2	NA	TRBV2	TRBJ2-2	CASSGASGRDTGELFF	TGTGCCAGCAGTGGGGCGAGCGGGAGGGACACCGGGGAGCTGTTTTTT
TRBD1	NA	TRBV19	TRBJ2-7	CASSIWGQHAYEQYF	TGTGCCAGTAGTATTTGGGGACAGCACGCCTACGAGCAGTACTTC
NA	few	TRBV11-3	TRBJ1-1	CASSLREAGGNGEAFF	TGTGCCAGCAGCCTACGGGAGGCAGGAGGGAATGGTGAAGCTTTCTTT
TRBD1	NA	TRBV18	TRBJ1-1	CASSRDRGTEAFF	TGTGCCAGCTCAAGGGACAGGGGGACTGAAGCTTTCTTT
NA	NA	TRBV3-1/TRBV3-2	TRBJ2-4	CASAGENIQYF	TGTGCTTCGGCCGGAGAGAACATTCAGTACTTC
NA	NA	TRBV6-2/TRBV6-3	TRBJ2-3	CASSYGGRTDTQYF	TGTGCCAGCAGTTACGGGGGGCGAACAGATACGCAGTATTTT
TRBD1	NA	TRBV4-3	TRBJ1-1	CASSQASGTGGSEAFF	TGCGCCAGCAGCCAGGCTTCCGGGACAGGGGGTTCTGAAGCTTTCTTT
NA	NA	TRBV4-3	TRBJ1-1	CASSQDSGAWTEAFF	TGCGCCAGCAGCCAAGATAGCGGGGCATGGACTGAAGCTTTCTTT
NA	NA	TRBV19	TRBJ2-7	CASSGPPYEQYF	TGTGCCAGTAGCGGCCCCCCCTACGAGCAGTACTTC
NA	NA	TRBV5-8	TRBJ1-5	CASSPGTLNNQPQHF	TGTGCCAGCAGCCCGGGAACACTGAACAATCAGCCCCAGCATTTT
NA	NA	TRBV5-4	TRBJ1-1	CASSTDPGPANTEAFF	TGTGCCAGCAGCACCGATCCGGGCCCCGCGAACACTGAAGCTTTCTTT
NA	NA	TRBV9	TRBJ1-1	CASSPDIGQYTEAFF	TGTGCCAGCAGCCCCGACATTGGACAGTACACTGAAGCTTTCTTT
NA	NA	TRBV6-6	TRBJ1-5	CASRIPGDFGNQPQHF	TGTGCCAGCAGGATACCAGGGGATTTTGGGAATCAGCCCCAGCATTTT